This T cell receptor (beta chain) was recovered during a study of blood T cell repertoires in COVID-19. Study summary: Spain, Italy and the United States supplied samples that represented acute and convalescent COVID-19.

V lost 1 base and J 7 bases, leaving 14 bases between the germline ends. This CDR3 has 14 amino acids. CDR1 and CDR2 (germline): MDHEN, SYDVKM. Participant ages covered about 18 to 90 years across about 25 US areas. Before being deemed recovered, Cohort 3 donors had two negative PCRs, clearance, or symptom resolution. Under the authors' procedure: Nucleated cell number was recorded as an estimate derived from reference gene primer amplification. Profiling relied on immunoSEQ multiplex PCR, and the TCRdb table lists in-frame clones only, not all of them. V and J calls and clone size are given by that table; D and trimming were obtained from the DNA. This table has roughly 360,000 clones, around 87% appearing once.

This sequence was found in a young man who had recovered from COVID-19. The genes are TRBV28 and TRBJ2-7; D gene ambiguous. The sample was PBMCs or T cells enriched from blood (not recorded which). The chain's CDR3 is CASSLLHSRWEQYF. The CDR3 DNA reads as TGTGCCAGCAGTTTATTGCACAGTCGGTGGGAGCAGTACTTC.